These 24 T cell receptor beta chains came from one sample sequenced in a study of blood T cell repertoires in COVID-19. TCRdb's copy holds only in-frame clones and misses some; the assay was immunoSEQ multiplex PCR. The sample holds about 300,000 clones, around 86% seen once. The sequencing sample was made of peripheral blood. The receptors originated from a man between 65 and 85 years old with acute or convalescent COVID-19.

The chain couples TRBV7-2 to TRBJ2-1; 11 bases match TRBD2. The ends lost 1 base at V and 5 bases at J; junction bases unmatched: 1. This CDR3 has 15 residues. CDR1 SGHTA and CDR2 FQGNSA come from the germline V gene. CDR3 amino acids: CASSLGLAGHNEQFF. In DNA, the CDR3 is TGTGCCAGCAGCTTAGGACTAGCGGGACACAATGAGCAGTTCTTC.

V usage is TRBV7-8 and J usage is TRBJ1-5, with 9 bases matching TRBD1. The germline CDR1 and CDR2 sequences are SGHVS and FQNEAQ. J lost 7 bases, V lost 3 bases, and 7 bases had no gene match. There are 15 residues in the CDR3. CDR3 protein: CASSLGQGWGQPQHF. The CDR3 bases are TGTGCCAGCAGCTTGGGACAGGGCTGGGGGCAGCCCCAGCATTTT.

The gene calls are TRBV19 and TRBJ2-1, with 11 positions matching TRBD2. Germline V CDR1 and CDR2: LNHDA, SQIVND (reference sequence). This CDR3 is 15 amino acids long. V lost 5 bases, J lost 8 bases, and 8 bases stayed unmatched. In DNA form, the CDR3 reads TGTGCCAGTAGTCCTACTAGCGGGAGTTCTGATGAGCAGTTCTTC. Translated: CASSPTSGSSDEQFF.

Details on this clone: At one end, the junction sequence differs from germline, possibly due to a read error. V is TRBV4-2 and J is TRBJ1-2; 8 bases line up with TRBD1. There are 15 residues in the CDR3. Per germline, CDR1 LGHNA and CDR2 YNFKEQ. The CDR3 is CASSQDVTGQVFNHF. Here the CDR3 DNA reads TGTGCCAGCAGCCAAGATGTTACGGGACAGGTATTTAACCACTTC.

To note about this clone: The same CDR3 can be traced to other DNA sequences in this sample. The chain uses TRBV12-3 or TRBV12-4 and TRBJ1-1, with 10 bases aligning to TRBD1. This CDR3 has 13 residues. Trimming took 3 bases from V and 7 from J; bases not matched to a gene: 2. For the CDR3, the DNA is TGTGCCAGCAGTTTGACAGGGGGCAGTGAAGCTTTCTTT. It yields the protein CASSLTGGSEAFF.

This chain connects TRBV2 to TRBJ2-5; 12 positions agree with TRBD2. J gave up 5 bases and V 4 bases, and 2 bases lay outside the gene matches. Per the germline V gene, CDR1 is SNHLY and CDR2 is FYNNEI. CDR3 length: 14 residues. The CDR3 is CASSGLAGVETQYF. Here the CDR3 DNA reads TGTGCCAGCAGTGGACTAGCGGGAGTCGAGACCCAGTACTTC.

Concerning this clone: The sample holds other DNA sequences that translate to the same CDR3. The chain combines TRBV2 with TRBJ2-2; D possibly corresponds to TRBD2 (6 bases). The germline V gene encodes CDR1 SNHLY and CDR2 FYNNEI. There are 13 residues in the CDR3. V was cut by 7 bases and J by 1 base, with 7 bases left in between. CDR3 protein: CASTRENTGELFF. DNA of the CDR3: TGTGCCAGCACGCGGGAGAACACCGGGGAGCTGTTTTTT.

In DNA, the CDR3 is TGCGCCAGCAGCTCCGGGCTAACCCTCGACTACTACGAGCAGTACTTC. Encoded protein: CASSSGLTLDYYEQYF. V usage is TRBV5-1 and J usage is TRBJ2-7; TRBD2 might be the D (5 bases). V lost 3 bases to trimming and J lost 3 bases, with 19 bases between them. The CDR3 has 16 amino acids. CDR1 is SGHRS, CDR2 YFSETQ, per germline.

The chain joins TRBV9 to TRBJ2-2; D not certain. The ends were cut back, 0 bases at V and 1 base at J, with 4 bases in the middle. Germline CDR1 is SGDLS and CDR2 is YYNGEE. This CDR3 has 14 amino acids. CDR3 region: CASSVDGNTGELFF. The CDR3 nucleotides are TGTGCCAGCAGCGTAGACGGGAACACCGGGGAGCTGTTTTTT.

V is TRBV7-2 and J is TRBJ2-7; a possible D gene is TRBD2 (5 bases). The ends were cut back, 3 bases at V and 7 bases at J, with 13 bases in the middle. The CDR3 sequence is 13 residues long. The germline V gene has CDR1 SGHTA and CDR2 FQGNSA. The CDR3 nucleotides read TGTGCCAGCAGCTTTGGACGGGGTCAGGAGCAGTACTTC. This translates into CASSFGRGQEQYF.

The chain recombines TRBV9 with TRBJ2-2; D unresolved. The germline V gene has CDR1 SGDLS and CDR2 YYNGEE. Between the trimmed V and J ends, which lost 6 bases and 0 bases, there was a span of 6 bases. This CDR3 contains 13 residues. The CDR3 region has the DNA TGTGCCAGCACCAGATCGAACACCGGGGAGCTGTTTTTT. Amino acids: CASTRSNTGELFF.

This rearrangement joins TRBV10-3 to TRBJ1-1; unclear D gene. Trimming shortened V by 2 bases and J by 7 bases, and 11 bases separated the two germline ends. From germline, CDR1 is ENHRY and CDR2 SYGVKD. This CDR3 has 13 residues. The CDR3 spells CAISENREGEAFF. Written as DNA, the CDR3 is TGTGCCATCAGTGAGAACAGAGAGGGTGAAGCTTTCTTT.

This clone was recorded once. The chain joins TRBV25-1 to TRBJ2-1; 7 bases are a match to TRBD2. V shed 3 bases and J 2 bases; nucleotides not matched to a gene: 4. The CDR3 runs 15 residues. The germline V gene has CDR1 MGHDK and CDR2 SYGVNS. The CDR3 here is CASSDDGLAYNEQFF. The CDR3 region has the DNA TGTGCCAGCAGTGACGATGGACTAGCCTACAATGAGCAGTTCTTC.

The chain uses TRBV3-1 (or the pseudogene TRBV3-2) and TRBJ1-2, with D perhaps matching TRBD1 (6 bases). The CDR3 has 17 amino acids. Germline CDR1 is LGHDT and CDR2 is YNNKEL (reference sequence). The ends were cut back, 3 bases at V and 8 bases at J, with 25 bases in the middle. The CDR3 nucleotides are TGTGCCAGCAGCCAGAGACTCCGACAGGACGGGCCCGGGGGCTACACCTTC. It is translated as CASSQRLRQDGPGGYTF.

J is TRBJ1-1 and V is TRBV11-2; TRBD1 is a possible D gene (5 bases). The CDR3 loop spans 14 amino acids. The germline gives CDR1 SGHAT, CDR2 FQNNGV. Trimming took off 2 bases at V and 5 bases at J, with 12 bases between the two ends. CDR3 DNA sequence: TGTGCCAGCAGCTTATCCGGGGGGGTAACTGAAGCTTTCTTT. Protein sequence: CASSLSGGVTEAFF.

CDR3 bases: TGTGCCAGTAGTATAGATGTAAGCGGGGGGCTACAAGAGACCCAGTACTTC. Translated, it gives CASSIDVSGGLQETQYF. J is TRBJ2-5 and V is TRBV19, with 9 bases lining up with TRBD2. J gave up 2 bases and V 0 bases, and 7 bases lay outside the gene matches. Germline V gives CDR1 LNHDA, CDR2 SQIVND (reference sequence). The CDR3 is 17 residues long.

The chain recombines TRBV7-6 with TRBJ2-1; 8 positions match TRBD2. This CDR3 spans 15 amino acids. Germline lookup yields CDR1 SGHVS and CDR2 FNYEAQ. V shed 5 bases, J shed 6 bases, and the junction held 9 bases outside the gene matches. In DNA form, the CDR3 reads TGTGCCAGCAGCACCGGGACTAGATCTGGCAATGAGCAGTTCTTC. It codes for CASSTGTRSGNEQFF.

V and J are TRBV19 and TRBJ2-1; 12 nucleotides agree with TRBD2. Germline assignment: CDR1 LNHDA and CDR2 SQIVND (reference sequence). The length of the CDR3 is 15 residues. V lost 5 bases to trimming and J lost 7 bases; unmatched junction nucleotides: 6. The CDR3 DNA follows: TGTGCCAGTAGTGTGCTAGCGGGAGGGTCTAATGAGCAGTTCTTC. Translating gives CASSVLAGGSNEQFF.

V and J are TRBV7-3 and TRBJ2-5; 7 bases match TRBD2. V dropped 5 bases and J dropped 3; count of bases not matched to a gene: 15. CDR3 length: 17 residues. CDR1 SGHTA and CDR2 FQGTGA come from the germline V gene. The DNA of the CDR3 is TGTGCCAGCAGCCGCCTGGGCGCGGGAGAAAGAGAAGAGACCCAGTACTTC. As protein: CASSRLGAGEREETQYF.

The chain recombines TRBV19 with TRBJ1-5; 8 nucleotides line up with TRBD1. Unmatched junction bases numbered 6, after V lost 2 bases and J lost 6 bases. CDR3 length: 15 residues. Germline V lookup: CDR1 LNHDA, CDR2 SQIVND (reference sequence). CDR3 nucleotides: TGTGCCAGTAGTATACAGGGGGCGCATCTTCAGCCCCAGCATTTT. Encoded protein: CASSIQGAHLQPQHF.

The CDR3: CASSYLAGGTYEQYF. CDR3 coding DNA: TGTGCCAGCAGTTACCTAGCGGGAGGTACTTACGAGCAGTACTTC. The chain employs TRBV27 and TRBJ2-7; TRBD2 aligns across 11 bases. J was trimmed by 4 bases and V by 4 bases; bases with no gene match: 6. This CDR3 comprises 15 residues. Germline V gene sequence: CDR1 MNHEY, CDR2 SMNVEV (reference sequence).

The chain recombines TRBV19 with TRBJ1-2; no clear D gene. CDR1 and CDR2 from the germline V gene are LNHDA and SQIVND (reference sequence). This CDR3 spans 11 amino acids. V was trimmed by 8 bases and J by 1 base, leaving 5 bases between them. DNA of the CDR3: TGTGCCAGTCGGAGTAACTATGGCTACACCTTC. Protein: CASRSNYGYTF.

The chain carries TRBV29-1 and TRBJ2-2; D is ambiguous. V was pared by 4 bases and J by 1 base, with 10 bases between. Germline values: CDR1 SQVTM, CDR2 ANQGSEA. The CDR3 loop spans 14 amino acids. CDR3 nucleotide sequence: TGCAGCGTTGTTCCCAGGCTGAACACCGGGGAGCTGTTTTTT. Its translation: CSVVPRLNTGELFF.

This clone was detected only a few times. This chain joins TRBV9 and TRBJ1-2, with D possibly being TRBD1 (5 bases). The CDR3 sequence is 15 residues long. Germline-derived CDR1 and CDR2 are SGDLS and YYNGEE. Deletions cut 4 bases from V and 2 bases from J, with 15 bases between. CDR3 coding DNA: TGTGCCAGCAGCACAAGTACAGGAAACAACTATGGCTACACCTTC. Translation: CASSTSTGNNYGYTF.